The clone carrying this T cell receptor (beta chain) was recorded only once. This entry is derived from a study of T cells in narcolepsy. On the study more broadly: Patients with NT1 or NT2 and healthy control donors were enrolled.

Repertoires were generated with immunoSEQ multiplex PCR, while TCRdb's copy carries only in-frame clones and drops some. The repertoire includes 30,000 or so clones, 79% of them detected once, and 3.8% sits in the top ten. J was trimmed by 4 bases and V by 2 bases; bases with no gene match: 2. CDR3 size: 15 residues. Germline-derived CDR1 and CDR2 are MNHEY and SVGAGI. Input material: memory (CD45RA-) CD4+ T cells from blood. The clonotype was recovered from a human donor in good health. The J gene is TRBJ2-1, the V gene TRBV6-5; TRBD2 aligns across 10 bases. The DNA of the CDR3 is TGTGCCAGCAGTTACCGACTAGCGGGTTACAATGAGCAGTTCTTC. This encodes CASSYRLAGYNEQFF.